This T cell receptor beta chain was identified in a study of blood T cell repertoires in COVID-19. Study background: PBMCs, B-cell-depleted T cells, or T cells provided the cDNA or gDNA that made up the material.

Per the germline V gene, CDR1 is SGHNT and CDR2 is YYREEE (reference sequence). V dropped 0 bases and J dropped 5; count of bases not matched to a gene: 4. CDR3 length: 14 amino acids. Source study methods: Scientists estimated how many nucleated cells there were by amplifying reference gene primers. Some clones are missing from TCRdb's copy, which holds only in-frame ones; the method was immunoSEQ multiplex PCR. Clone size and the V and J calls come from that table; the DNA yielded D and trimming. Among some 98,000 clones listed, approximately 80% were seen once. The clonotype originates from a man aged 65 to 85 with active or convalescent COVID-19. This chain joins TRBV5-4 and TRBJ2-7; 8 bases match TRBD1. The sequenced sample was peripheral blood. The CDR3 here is CASSLGNRGNEQYF. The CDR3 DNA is TGTGCCAGCAGCTTGGGTAACAGGGGGAACGAGCAGTACTTC.